The source of this T cell receptor beta chain is a study of PD-1 blockade in classical Hodgkin lymphoma. General observations from the study: CD4+ but not CD8+ TCR diversity rose significantly by C4D1.

About this clone: Its antigen remains unknown.

Time point of the sample: cycle 4 day 1 (C4D1), after 6 weeks of nivolumab. Exposure to brentuximab vedotin varied, and each patient had relapsed following autologous stem cell transplantation. Using immunoSEQ multiplex PCR, the repertoire was profiled, and TCRdb retains in-frame clones only, with some absent. The top ten hold 2.5% to 3.5% of the sample, which has about 90,000 clones, 90% seen once. The sequence derives from a human donor with classical Hodgkin lymphoma. The sample in question was peripheral blood mononuclear cells (PBMCs), obtained before the fourth cycle of nivolumab.

For the CDR3, the DNA is TGTGCCAGCTCACCGTTCTCCTACGAGCAGTACTTC. This sequence encodes CASSPFSYEQYF. The chain combines TRBV18 with TRBJ2-7, with D uncertain. Trimming took 3 bases from V and 0 from J, leaving 3 bases between them. The CDR3 spans 12 residues. CDR1 is KGHSH, CDR2 LQKENI, per germline.